The source of this TCR beta chain is a study of CD8+ T cells in alopecia areata. Study as a whole: Treatment of the treated patients consisted of oral tofacitinib, 5 to 10 mg twice daily. The study gave tofacitinib for 6 to 18 months, then 6 months off drug. Study results and caveats: Greater clonality was observed in lesional scalp samples, especially alopecia totalis/universalis, versus normal scalp.

Following extraction, RNA underwent reverse transcription to cDNA, which served as the sequencing template. Only in-frame clones appear in the TCRdb table, and some are missing; sequencing was by immunoSEQ multiplex PCR. The sample contains 200,000 to 250,000 clones, around 62% of which appear only once. The CDR3 sequence is 16 residues long. Germline CDR1 is MNHNY and CDR2 is SVGAGI (reference sequence). V lost 0 bases to trimming and J lost 2 bases, with 10 bases between them. This clone showed up just a few times. Its antigen remains unknown. The genes are TRBV6-6 and TRBJ1-4; no clear D gene. This sample comprised CD4+ T cells sorted from blood, obtained at week 0. The receptor was isolated from a human donor with alopecia areata. The CDR3 bases are TGTGCCAGCAGTTACTCAGGCAGCTCCACTAATGAAAAACTGTTTTTT. Its protein product is CASSYSGSSTNEKLFF.